What follows are 30 T cell receptor beta chains derived from one specimen sequenced in a study of blood T cell repertoires in COVID-19. Profiled with immunoSEQ multiplex PCR; TCRdb holds only in-frame clones, not every one. The table lists some 520,000 clones, 80% to 90% of them singletons. Sequenced sample: peripheral blood. The receptors shown here come from a man in his late teens or twenties with COVID-19, enrolled during active disease.

This rearrangement joins TRBV28 to TRBJ2-2; the D gene is possibly TRBD1 (6 bases). The CDR3 runs to 16 residues. Germline assignment: CDR1 MDHEN and CDR2 SYDVKM. Deletions cut 3 bases from V and 7 bases from J, with 18 bases between. The CDR3 loop reads CASSFPETGSYGELFF. The CDR3 nucleotides are TGTGCCAGCAGTTTTCCGGAAACAGGGTCTTACGGGGAGCTGTTTTTT.

J is TRBJ1-2 and V is TRBV6-5; D gene ambiguous. CDR1 MNHEY and CDR2 SVGAGI come from the germline V gene. Deletions cut 2 bases from V and 7 bases from J, with 14 bases between. CDR3 length: 14 residues. CDR3 loop: CASSYRGVQGGYTF. The CDR3 nucleotides read TGTGCCAGCAGTTACCGGGGAGTTCAAGGTGGCTACACCTTC.

V and J are TRBV5-5 and TRBJ1-2; 7 nucleotides align to TRBD1. V was pared by 1 base and J by 7 bases, with 4 bases of the junction left unmatched. From germline, CDR1 is SGHKS and CDR2 YYEKEE (reference sequence). There are 13 residues in the CDR3. CDR3 amino acids: CASSLTGAGGYTF. CDR3 DNA sequence: TGTGCCAGCAGCTTGACAGGGGCCGGTGGCTACACCTTC.

The genes are TRBV20-1 and TRBJ2-5; tentatively, D is TRBD1 (6 bases). This CDR3 is built from 12 residues. Germline loops: CDR1 DFQATT, CDR2 SNEGSKA (reference sequence). Trimming stripped 4 bases from V and 5 bases from J, with 11 bases between. The CDR3 coding sequence is TGCAGTGCTACTGACACAGGGGAGACCCAGTACTTC. It translates to CSATDTGETQYF.

This clone turned up a few times. This chain connects TRBV6-1 to TRBJ2-6, with TRBD1 identical over 9 bases. After removal of 3 bases from V and 0 bases from J, the junction contained 0 bases not matched to a gene. Germline values: CDR1 MNHNS, CDR2 SASEGT. The CDR3 has 16 residues. The CDR3 region is CASSETGGSGANVLTF. For the CDR3, the DNA is TGTGCCAGCAGTGAGACAGGGGGCTCTGGGGCCAACGTCCTGACTTTC.

The sample holds one count of this clone. The CDR3 region is CASSPTASYEQYF. As DNA, the CDR3 is TGTGCCAGCAGCCCGACAGCCTCCTACGAGCAGTACTTC. The chain joins TRBV6-5 to TRBJ2-7; tentative D call: TRBD1 (5 bases). CDR1 and CDR2 from the germline V gene are MNHEY and SVGAGI. Trimming took 6 bases from V and 0 from J, leaving 9 bases between them. The CDR3 runs to 13 residues.

The chain is built from TRBV6-5 and TRBJ1-2, with D perhaps matching TRBD1 (5 bases). V was shortened by 0 bases and J by 8 bases, with 16 bases between the two germline ends. The CDR3 totals 15 residues. Germline loops: CDR1 MNHEY, CDR2 SVGAGI. CDR3 coding DNA: TGTGCCAGCAGTTACTCGTCGGGCCCTTGGGGCGGCTACACCTTC. Translation gives CASSYSSGPWGGYTF.

The chain employs TRBV13 and TRBJ2-1; tentatively, D is TRBD2 (6 bases). The CDR3 runs 13 residues. From germline, CDR1 is PRHDT and CDR2 FYEKMQ (reference sequence). V lost 11 bases and J 5 bases, leaving 16 bases between the germline ends. CDR3 sequence reads: CAVWREENNEQFF. CDR3 in DNA: TGTGCCGTCTGGCGGGAAGAAAACAATGAGCAGTTCTTC.

The J gene is TRBJ1-2, the V gene TRBV29-1; 12 positions match TRBD1. V shed 8 bases and J 7 bases; nucleotides not matched to a gene: 11. Germline loops: CDR1 SQVTM, CDR2 ANQGSEA. The CDR3 has 14 residues. CDR3: CSFRPGQGAGGYTF. The CDR3, as DNA: TGCAGCTTCCGTCCGGGACAGGGGGCAGGTGGCTACACCTTC.

Only one count was recorded for this clone. The chain combines TRBV28 with TRBJ1-1; D unclear. Trimming took 4 bases from V and 6 from J, leaving 6 bases between them. The CDR3 spans 11 residues. CDR1 and CDR2 from the germline V gene are MDHEN and SYDVKM. The CDR3 DNA is TGTGCCAGCAGTTCGTCGGCTGAAGCTTTCTTT. It translates to CASSSSAEAFF.

The genes are TRBV7-2 and TRBJ2-7, with D possibly TRBD2 on 6 matching bases. Per the germline V gene, CDR1 is SGHTA and CDR2 is FQGNSA. The V gene lost 1 base and the J gene lost 2 bases, with 12 bases spanning the gap. This CDR3 contains 15 residues. The CDR3 protein is CASSLGSRGAYEQYF. The CDR3 nucleotides are TGTGCCAGCAGCTTAGGATCTCGCGGGGCCTACGAGCAGTACTTC.

The rearrangement links TRBV30 to TRBJ1-1, with D maybe TRBD1 (5 bases). V was trimmed by 2 bases and J by 12 bases, leaving 16 bases between them. This CDR3 contains 12 residues. The germline gives CDR1 GTSNPN, CDR2 SVGIG (reference sequence). CDR3 DNA sequence: TGTGCCTGGAGTACTATTCAGGGTCACCCTTTCTTT. Its protein product is CAWSTIQGHPFF.

The genes are TRBV12-3 or TRBV12-4 and TRBJ1-1, with D perhaps matching TRBD1 (5 bases). Between the trimmed V and J ends, which lost 5 bases and 11 bases, there was a span of 12 bases. The CDR3 is 11 amino acids. The CDR3 DNA follows: TGTGCCAGCAGTGGCGGGGGAAACGCTTTCTTT. Encoded protein: CASSGGGNAFF.

The rearrangement uses TRBV28 and TRBJ1-6; D might be TRBD1 (6 bases). CDR1 and CDR2 from the germline V gene are MDHEN and SYDVKM. Trimming took 2 bases from V and 0 from J, leaving 17 bases between them. The CDR3 has 19 residues. The CDR3 DNA is TGTGCCAGCAGTTTACGCAGGGGACGTTACAGCTCCTATAATTCACCCCTCCACTTT. As protein: CASSLRRGRYSSYNSPLHF.

This clone was seen just once. The rearrangement joins TRBV2 to TRBJ2-7; D is perhaps TRBD1 (6 bases). V was pared by 1 base and J by 2 bases, with 12 bases between. In germline, CDR1 is SNHLY, CDR2 FYNNEI. CDR3 length: 15 residues. DNA for the CDR3: TGTGCCAGCAGTGAAGGGTCAGGGGTCCCCTACGAGCAGTACTTC. Protein product: CASSEGSGVPYEQYF.

V usage is TRBV5-1 and J usage is TRBJ2-2; TRBD2 matches at 7 bases. Germline values: CDR1 SGHRS, CDR2 YFSETQ. Losses at the gene ends were 2 bases for V and 4 bases for J; bases not matched to a gene: 5. The CDR3 spans 15 residues. CDR3 sequence: CASSLVRESTGELFF. The CDR3 DNA sequence: TGCGCCAGCAGCTTAGTGCGGGAGTCCACCGGGGAGCTGTTTTTT.

This clone was counted a single time. The same CDR3 can be traced to other DNA sequences in this sample. The chain employs TRBV4-1 and TRBJ1-1, with a possible D match to TRBD1 (5 bases). Germline V gives CDR1 MGHRA, CDR2 YSYEKL. V was shortened by 1 base and J by 10 bases, with 13 bases between the two germline ends. This CDR3 region has 13 residues. The CDR3 loop is CASSQAWGEAAFF. CDR3 nucleotides: TGCGCCAGCAGCCAAGCGTGGGGGGAGGCAGCTTTCTTT.

The chain is built from TRBV12-3 or TRBV12-4 and TRBJ2-2; no firm D call. The ends were cut back, 4 bases at V and 2 bases at J, with 2 bases in the middle. The CDR3 has 12 amino acids. The DNA of the CDR3 is TGTGCCAGCAGTTCAAACACCGGGGAGCTGTTTTTT. Translated: CASSSNTGELFF.

This clone has more than one count but fewer than ten. This chain joins TRBV5-6 and TRBJ1-2; 12 bases agree with TRBD1. The CDR3 runs 15 residues. Germline lookup yields CDR1 SGHDT and CDR2 YYEEEE. V lost 0 bases, J lost 7 bases, and 4 bases stayed unmatched. The CDR3 DNA reads as TGTGCCAGCAGCTTGGCAGGGACAGGGGGCCGTGGCTACACCTTC. It is translated as CASSLAGTGGRGYTF.

V gene TRBV30 combines with J gene TRBJ1-6; no clear D. The V end was cut by 1 base, the J end by 1 base, with 11 bases between. Germline V gene lookup returns CDR1 GTSNPN and CDR2 SVGIG (reference sequence). The CDR3 length is 16 residues. The CDR3 nucleotides are TGTGCCTGGAGTGGTTTCGAGTCGTCCTATAATTCACCCCTCCACTTT. It is translated as CAWSGFESSYNSPLHF.

The chain joins TRBV7-2 to TRBJ1-5; D gene uncertain. V was shortened by 2 bases and J by 7 bases, with 12 bases between the two germline ends. Germline CDR1 is SGHTA and CDR2 is FQGNSA. The CDR3 loop spans 14 amino acids. The CDR3 loop is CASSLPGREQPQHF. The CDR3 DNA reads as TGTGCCAGCAGCTTACCTGGGCGGGAACAGCCCCAGCATTTT.

This clone was counted only a few times. The chain joins TRBV19 to TRBJ2-7, with D possibly matching TRBD1 (6 bases). Germline CDR1 and CDR2: LNHDA and SQIVND (reference sequence). The V end was cut by 3 bases, the J end by 7 bases, with 13 bases between. The CDR3 length is 13 residues. DNA of the CDR3: TGTGCCAGTAGTATCCGAACCGGGACAGAGCAGTACTTC. Translation gives CASSIRTGTEQYF.

J is TRBJ2-1 and V is TRBV29-1, with D perhaps matching TRBD2 (6 bases). This CDR3 spans 15 amino acids. Trimming left V 4 bases short and J 8 bases short, with 21 bases between. In germline, CDR1 is SQVTM, CDR2 ANQGSEA. In DNA form, the CDR3 reads TGCAGCGTTGGGCGCCTTAGCGGTTTTAACCATGAGCAGTTCTTC. Residues: CSVGRLSGFNHEQFF.

The CDR3: CSAMGGSEQFF. The CDR3 bases are TGCAGTGCCATGGGAGGGAGTGAGCAGTTCTTC. The chain combines TRBV20-1 with TRBJ2-1; 7 bases are a match to TRBD2. In germline, CDR1 is DFQATT, CDR2 SNEGSKA (reference sequence). The V segment lost 6 bases and the J segment 9 bases; nucleotides outside the gene matches: 5. The CDR3 is 11 residues long.

The V gene is TRBV2, the J gene TRBJ1-4, with TRBD1 matching over 7 bases. The CDR3 loop spans 15 amino acids. Losses at the gene ends were 5 bases for V and 7 bases for J; bases not matched to a gene: 10. CDR1 and CDR2 from the germline V gene are SNHLY and FYNNEI. CDR3 bases: TGTGCCAGCAGTCCCAACAGGGGTAAGGCTGAAAAACTGTTTTTT. This gives the protein CASSPNRGKAEKLFF.

This rearrangement joins TRBV28 to TRBJ1-2; TRBD1 matches 7 bases. Trimming took 5 bases from V and 5 from J; bases not matched to a gene: 8. Germline V gives CDR1 MDHEN, CDR2 SYDVKM. CDR3 length: 14 amino acids. In nucleotides, the CDR3 is TGTGCCAGCAGTGCCTCAGGGGGTGGTTATGGCTACACCTTC. It codes for CASSASGGGYGYTF.

V and J are TRBV12-3 or TRBV12-4 and TRBJ2-3; D unclear. Between the trimmed V and J ends, which lost 5 bases and 6 bases, there was a span of 12 bases. This CDR3 has 13 residues. The CDR3 region is CASSISRSDTQYF. CDR3 DNA: TGTGCCAGCAGTATCTCCAGGTCGGATACGCAGTATTTT.

The V and J genes are TRBV2 and TRBJ2-7, with TRBD1 identical over 9 bases. This CDR3 is built from 14 residues. Germline loops: CDR1 SNHLY, CDR2 FYNNEI. V shed 7 bases, J shed 3 bases, and the junction held 7 bases outside the gene matches. This CDR3 is CASKGRDRVYEQYF. Here the CDR3 DNA reads TGTGCCAGCAAAGGCCGGGACAGGGTCTACGAGCAGTACTTC.

Worth noting for this clone: This sample also contains other DNA sequences that code for the same CDR3. The chain uses TRBV14 and TRBJ2-1, with unresolved D. Trimming took off 3 bases at V and 4 bases at J, with 4 bases between the two ends. Per germline, CDR1 SGHDN and CDR2 FVKESK. The CDR3 totals 12 residues. CDR3 nucleotide sequence: TGTGCCAGCAGCCAGCGGTACAATGAGCAGTTCTTC. It is translated as CASSQRYNEQFF.

J is TRBJ1-2 and V is TRBV28; tentatively, D is TRBD1 (6 bases). V was trimmed by 3 bases and J by 8 bases, leaving 16 bases between them. Germline assignment: CDR1 MDHEN and CDR2 SYDVKM. The CDR3 extends over 14 amino acids. Here the CDR3 reads CASSFPRQVFGYTF. Written as DNA, the CDR3 is TGTGCCAGCAGTTTCCCTCGACAGGTATTCGGCTACACCTTC.